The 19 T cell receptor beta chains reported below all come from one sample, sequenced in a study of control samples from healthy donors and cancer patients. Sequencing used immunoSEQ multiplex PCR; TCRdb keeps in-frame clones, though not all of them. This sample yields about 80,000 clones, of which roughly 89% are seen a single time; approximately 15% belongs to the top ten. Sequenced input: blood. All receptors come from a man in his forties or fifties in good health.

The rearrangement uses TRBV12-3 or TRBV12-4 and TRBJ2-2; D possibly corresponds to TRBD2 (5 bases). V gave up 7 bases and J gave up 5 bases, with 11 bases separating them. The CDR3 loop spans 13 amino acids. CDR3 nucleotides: TGTGCCAGCAAGAGGGCAGCTACCGGGGAGCTGTTTTTT. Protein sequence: CASKRAATGELFF.

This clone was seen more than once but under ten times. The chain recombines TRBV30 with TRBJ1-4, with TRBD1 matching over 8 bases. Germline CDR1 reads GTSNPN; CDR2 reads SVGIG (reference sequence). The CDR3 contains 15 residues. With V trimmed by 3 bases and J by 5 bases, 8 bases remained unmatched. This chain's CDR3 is CAWSAVQGANEKLFF. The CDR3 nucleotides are TGTGCCTGGAGCGCCGTCCAGGGGGCAAATGAAAAACTGTTTTTT.

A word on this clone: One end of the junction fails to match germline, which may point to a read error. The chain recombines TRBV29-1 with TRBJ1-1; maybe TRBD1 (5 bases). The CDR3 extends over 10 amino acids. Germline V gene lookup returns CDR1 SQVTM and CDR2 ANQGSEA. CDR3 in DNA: TGCAGCGGAGACAGCTCTGAGGCTTTCTTT. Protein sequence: CSGDSSEAFF.

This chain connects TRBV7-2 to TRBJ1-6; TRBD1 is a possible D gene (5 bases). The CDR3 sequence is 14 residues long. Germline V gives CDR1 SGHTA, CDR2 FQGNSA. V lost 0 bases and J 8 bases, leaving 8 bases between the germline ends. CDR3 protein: CASSLAGTDSPLHF. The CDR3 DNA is TGTGCCAGCAGCTTAGCGGGGACGGATTCACCCCTCCACTTT.

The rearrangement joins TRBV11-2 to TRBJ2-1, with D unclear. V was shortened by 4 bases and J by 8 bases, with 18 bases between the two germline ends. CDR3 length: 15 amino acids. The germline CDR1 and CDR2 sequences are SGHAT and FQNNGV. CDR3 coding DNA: TGTGCCAGCAGCTCCCTGGGCCTCCAAGGCGATGAGCAGTTCTTC. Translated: CASSSLGLQGDEQFF.

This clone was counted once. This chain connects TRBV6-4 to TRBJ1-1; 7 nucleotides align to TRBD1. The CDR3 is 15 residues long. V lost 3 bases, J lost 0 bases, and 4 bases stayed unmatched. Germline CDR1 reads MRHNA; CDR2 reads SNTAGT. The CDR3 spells CASSERQGMNTEAFF. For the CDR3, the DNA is TGTGCCAGCAGTGAAAGACAGGGAATGAACACTGAAGCTTTCTTT.

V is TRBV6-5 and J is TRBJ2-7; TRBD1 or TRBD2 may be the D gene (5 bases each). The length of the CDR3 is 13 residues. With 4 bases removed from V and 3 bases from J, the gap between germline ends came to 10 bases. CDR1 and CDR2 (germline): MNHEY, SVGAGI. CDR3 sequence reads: CASSLRGGYEQYF. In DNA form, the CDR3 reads TGTGCCAGCAGTTTACGTGGGGGCTACGAGCAGTACTTC.

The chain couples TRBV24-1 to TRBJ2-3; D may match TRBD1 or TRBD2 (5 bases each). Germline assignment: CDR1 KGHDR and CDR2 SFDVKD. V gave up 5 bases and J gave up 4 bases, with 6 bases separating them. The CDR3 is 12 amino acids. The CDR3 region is CATSVGADTQYF. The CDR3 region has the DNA TGTGCCACCAGTGTGGGGGCAGATACGCAGTATTTT.

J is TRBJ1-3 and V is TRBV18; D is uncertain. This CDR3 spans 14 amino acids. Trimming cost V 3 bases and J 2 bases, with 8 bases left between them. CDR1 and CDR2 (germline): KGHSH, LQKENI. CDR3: CASSPTTPGNTIYF. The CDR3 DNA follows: TGTGCCAGCTCACCGACGACTCCTGGAAACACCATATATTTT.

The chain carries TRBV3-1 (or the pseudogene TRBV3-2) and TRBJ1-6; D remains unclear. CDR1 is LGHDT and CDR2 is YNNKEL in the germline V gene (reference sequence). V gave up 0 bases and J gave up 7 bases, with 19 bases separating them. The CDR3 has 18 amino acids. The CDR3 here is CASSQDPEDYLGNSPLHF. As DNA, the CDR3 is TGTGCCAGCAGCCAAGATCCGGAGGACTACCTCGGGAATTCACCCCTCCACTTT.

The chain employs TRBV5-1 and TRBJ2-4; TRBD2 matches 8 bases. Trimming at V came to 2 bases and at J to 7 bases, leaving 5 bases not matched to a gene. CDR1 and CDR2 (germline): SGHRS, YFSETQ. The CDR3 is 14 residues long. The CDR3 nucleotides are TGCGCCAGCAGCTTCGGGGGGGCTGAGAACATTCAGTACTTC. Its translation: CASSFGGAENIQYF.

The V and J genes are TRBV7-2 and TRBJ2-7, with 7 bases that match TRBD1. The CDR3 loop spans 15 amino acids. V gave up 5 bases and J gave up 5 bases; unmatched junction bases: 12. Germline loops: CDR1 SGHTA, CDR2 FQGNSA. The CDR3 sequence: CASSPRGTDNDEQYF. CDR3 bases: TGTGCCAGCAGCCCAAGGGGGACAGATAACGACGAGCAGTACTTC. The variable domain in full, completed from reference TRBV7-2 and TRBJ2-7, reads GAGVSQSPSNKVTEKGKDVELRCDPISGHTALYWYRQSLGQGLEFLIYFQGNSAPDKSGLPSDRFSAERTGGSVSTLTIQRTQQEDSAVYLCASSPRGTDNDEQYFGPGTRLTVT.

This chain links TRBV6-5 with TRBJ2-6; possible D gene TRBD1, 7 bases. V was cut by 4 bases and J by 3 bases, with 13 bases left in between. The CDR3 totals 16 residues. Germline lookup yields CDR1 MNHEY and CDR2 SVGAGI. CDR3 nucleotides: TGTGCCAGCAGTTTGAGACAGGGACTTGGGGCCAACGTCCTGACTTTC. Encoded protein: CASSLRQGLGANVLTF.

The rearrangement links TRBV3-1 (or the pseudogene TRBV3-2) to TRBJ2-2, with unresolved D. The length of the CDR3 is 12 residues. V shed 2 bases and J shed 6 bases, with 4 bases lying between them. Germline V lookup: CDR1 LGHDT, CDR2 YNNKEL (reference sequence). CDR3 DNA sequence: TGTGCCAGCAGCCAAAACGCCGGGGAGCTGTTTTTT. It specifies CASSQNAGELFF.

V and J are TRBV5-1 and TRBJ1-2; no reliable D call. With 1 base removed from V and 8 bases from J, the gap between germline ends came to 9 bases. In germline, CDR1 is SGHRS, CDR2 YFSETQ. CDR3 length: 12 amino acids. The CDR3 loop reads CASSLSGSGYTF. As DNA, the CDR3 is TGCGCCAGCAGCTTGTCCGGGAGCGGCTACACCTTC.

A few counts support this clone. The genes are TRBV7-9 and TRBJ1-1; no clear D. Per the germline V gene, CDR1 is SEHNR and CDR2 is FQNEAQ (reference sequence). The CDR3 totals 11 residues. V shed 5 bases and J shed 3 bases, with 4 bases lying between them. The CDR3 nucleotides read TGTGCCAGCAGCCCATACACTGAAGCTTTCTTT. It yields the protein CASSPYTEAFF.

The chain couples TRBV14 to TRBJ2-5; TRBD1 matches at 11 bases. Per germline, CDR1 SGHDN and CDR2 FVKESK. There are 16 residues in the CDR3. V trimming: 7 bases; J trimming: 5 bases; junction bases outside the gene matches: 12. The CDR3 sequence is CASTPLGQGVRETQYF. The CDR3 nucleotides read TGTGCCAGCACGCCTCTGGGACAGGGGGTCCGGGAGACCCAGTACTTC.

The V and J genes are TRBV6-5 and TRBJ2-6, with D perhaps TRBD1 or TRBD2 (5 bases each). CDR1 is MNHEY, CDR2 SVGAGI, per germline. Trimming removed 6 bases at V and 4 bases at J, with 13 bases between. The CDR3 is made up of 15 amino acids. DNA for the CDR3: TGTGCCAGCAGCCACGGTTGGGGGGGGGCCAACGTCCTGACTTTC. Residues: CASSHGWGGANVLTF.

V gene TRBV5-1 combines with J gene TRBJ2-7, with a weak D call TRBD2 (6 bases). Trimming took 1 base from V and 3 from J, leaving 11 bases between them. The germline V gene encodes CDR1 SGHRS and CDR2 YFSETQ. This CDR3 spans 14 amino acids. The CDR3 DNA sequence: TGCGCCAGCAGCTTGAGCACCGGGGGCTACGAGCAGTACTTC. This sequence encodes CASSLSTGGYEQYF.